This is a list of T cell receptor beta chains from one sample in a study of blood T cell repertoires in COVID-19. The table came from immunoSEQ multiplex PCR; TCRdb's copy has only in-frame clones and leaves some out. The sample contains about 200,000 clones, 70% to 85% of which appear only once. The sequenced sample consisted of peripheral blood. The receptors derive from a human donor with acute or convalescent COVID-19. The donor label of this sample is uncertain. CDR3s include the opening cysteine and the closing phenylalanine or tryptophan. The D gene is left open where the match is weak. Rows give clone size only sometimes, using once, few, many, or a class for an expanded clone.

CDR3nt,CDR3aa,abundance,v_gene,d_gene,j_gene
TGCGCCAGCAAGTCCCCCGGACTCAGCTCCTACGAGCAGTACTTC,CASKSPGLSSYEQYF,-,TRBV10-2,-,TRBJ2-7
TGCGCCAGCAGCAGCCCACGGGACATTGAGGTCGATGGCTACACCTTC,CASSSPRDIEVDGYTF,once,TRBV23-1,-,TRBJ1-2
TGTGCCACCAGCAGAGATGGACTAGCGGGAAGCAATGAGCAGTTCTTC,CATSRDGLAGSNEQFF,-,TRBV15,TRBD2,TRBJ2-1
TGCGCCAGCAAACCGGGACAGGGACCTCCTTTGTGTCAGCCCCAGCATTTT,CASKPGQGPPLCQPQHF,once,TRBV23-1,TRBD1,TRBJ1-5
TGTGCCACCAGCAGAGATGTGGGCCTGGACGAGCAGTACTTC,CATSRDVGLDEQYF,-,TRBV15,-,TRBJ2-7
TGCGCCAGCAGCCAAGATGGCGGGACTAGCGGGAACAATGAGCAGTTCTTC,CASSQDGGTSGNNEQFF,once,TRBV4-1,TRBD2,TRBJ2-1
TGTGCCAGCAGTTCCAGGGGACGGTTCTCCTACGAGCAGTACTTC,CASSSRGRFSYEQYF,-,TRBV28,-,TRBJ2-7
TGCGCCAGCAGCCAGGGGCCCGGGACAGGGTCGGGTGGCTACACCTTC,CASSQGPGTGSGGYTF,-,TRBV4-3,TRBD1,TRBJ1-2
TGTGCCAGCAGGTCTAGCGGGAGGAAAAACAATGAGCAGTTCTTC,CASRSSGRKNNEQFF,-,TRBV6-6,TRBD2,TRBJ2-1
TGTGCCAGCTCACCACTAACTAGTAACGAGCAGTACTTC,CASSPLTSNEQYF,few,TRBV18,-,TRBJ2-7
TGTGCCAGCAGCCCATCCAGGACTTTCGTGGGGGCCAACGTCCTGACTTTC,CASSPSRTFVGANVLTF,-,TRBV3-1/TRBV3-2,-,TRBJ2-6
TGTGCCAGTAGCCCTATAGGACAGGGGGCTCTCCGAGGGGCAGAGACCCAGTACTTC,CASSPIGQGALRGAETQYF,-,TRBV19,TRBD1,TRBJ2-5
TGCGCCAGCAGCTTCGGACAGCCCCCCACAGATACGCAGTATTTT,CASSFGQPPTDTQYF,-,TRBV5-1,-,TRBJ2-3